This T cell receptor (beta chain) is drawn from a study of blood T cell repertoires in COVID-19. Study-level background: Acute and convalescent COVID-19 samples came from the United States, Italy and Spain. T cells, B-cell-depleted T cells, or PBMCs provided the cDNA or gDNA that served as material.

Original processing notes: Amplification with reference gene primers provided the estimates of nucleated cell counts. This table comes from immunoSEQ multiplex PCR, and its TCRdb copy is limited to in-frame clones, with some not included. Clone size and V and J calls were adopted from that table, with D and trimming inferred from the DNA. The data contain under 250,000 clones, approximately 81% of them seen just once; the ten biggest clones take up over 2.5%. V shed 4 bases and J 0 bases; nucleotides not matched to a gene: 8. The CDR3 contains 17 residues. Germline V gene sequence: CDR1 SGHRS, CDR2 YFSETQ.

The sequence was obtained from a man aged 45-65 years who had recovered from COVID-19. The chain joins TRBV5-1 to TRBJ2-2; 8 positions match TRBD1. The source material was peripheral blood. The CDR3 protein is CASSPGTGIPNTGELFF. The CDR3 nucleotides read TGCGCCAGCAGCCCCGGGACAGGAATTCCGAACACCGGGGAGCTGTTTTTT.